The 31 T cell receptor beta chains below were found in one sample sequenced in a study of blood T cell repertoires in COVID-19. The method was immunoSEQ multiplex PCR; TCRdb's version includes in-frame clones alone and lacks a portion of them. The sample comprises nearly 200,000 clones, roughly 81% of which are singletons, and 5% to 6.5% rests with the top ten. Sequences were obtained from peripheral blood. Receptor source: a woman in her 70s with active or convalescent COVID-19.

This sequence joins TRBV5-6 and TRBJ2-1; no definite D call. CDR1 SGHDT and CDR2 YYEEEE come from the germline V gene. Trimming pared 0 bases from V and 10 bases from J, leaving 11 bases between. CDR3 length: 13 amino acids. The CDR3 spells CASSLVQTEEQFF. The CDR3 coding sequence is TGTGCCAGCAGCTTGGTGCAAACTGAGGAGCAGTTCTTC.

The rearrangement joins TRBV11-2 to TRBJ2-7, with D perhaps matching TRBD2 (6 bases). V shed 5 bases and J shed 2 bases, with 16 bases lying between them. The V gene's germline CDR1 is SGHAT and CDR2 FQNNGV. This CDR3 has 15 residues. This CDR3 is CASSQRMGGPYEQYF. The CDR3 DNA follows: TGTGCCAGCAGCCAACGAATGGGAGGTCCCTACGAGCAGTACTTC.

This chain links TRBV14 with TRBJ1-1; D is ambiguous. V gave up 4 bases and J gave up 2 bases, with 11 bases separating them. The CDR3 spans 14 residues. CDR1 is SGHDN and CDR2 is FVKESK in the germline V gene. The CDR3: CASSRRQGNTEAFF. The CDR3 DNA sequence: TGTGCCAGCAGCCGACGACAAGGCAACACTGAAGCTTTCTTT.

V is TRBV3-1 (or the pseudogene TRBV3-2) and J is TRBJ1-2; D is possibly TRBD1 (6 bases). The germline V gene has CDR1 LGHDT and CDR2 YNNKEL (reference sequence). The CDR3 consists of 14 residues. Deletions cut 4 bases from V and 8 bases from J, with 17 bases between. The CDR3 nucleotides read TGTGCCAGCAGCCGAACAACAGGGATGCGGGGCTACACCTTC. Amino acids: CASSRTTGMRGYTF.

This clone has more than one count but fewer than ten. The chain employs TRBV5-5 and TRBJ2-7; D is possibly TRBD2 (5 bases). Trimming removed 4 bases from V and 2 bases from J, with 10 bases in between. Per germline, CDR1 SGHKS and CDR2 YYEKEE (reference sequence). This CDR3 region has 13 residues. The CDR3 DNA sequence: TGTGCCAGCAGCCCCGGACTGGCCTACGAGCAGTACTTC. Its translation is CASSPGLAYEQYF. Full variable domain (missing parts from reference TRBV5-5 and TRBJ2-7): DAGVTQSPTHLIKTRGQQVTLRCSPISGHKSVSWYQQVLGQGPQFIFQYYEKEERGRGNFPDRFSARQFPNYSSELNVNALLLGDSALYLCASSPGLAYEQYFGPGTRLTVT.

The chain combines TRBV7-9 with TRBJ2-5; the match to TRBD2 covers 7 bases. V was pared by 1 base and J by 1 base, with 3 bases of the junction left unmatched. The germline V gene encodes CDR1 SEHNR and CDR2 FQNEAQ (reference sequence). This CDR3 has 15 residues. CDR3 coding DNA: TGTGCCAGCAGCTTAGGACTAGCATTCCAAGAGACCCAGTACTTC. The encoded protein is CASSLGLAFQETQYF.

A single count supports this clone. The chain is built from TRBV2 and TRBJ2-5; a possible D gene is TRBD2 (6 bases). The CDR3 spans 15 residues. The germline CDR1 and CDR2 sequences are SNHLY and FYNNEI. Trimming removed 6 bases from V and 0 bases from J, with 14 bases in between. This chain's CDR3 is CASSLGRWDQETQYF. Here the CDR3 DNA reads TGTGCCAGCAGCTTAGGGAGGTGGGACCAAGAGACCCAGTACTTC.

CDR3 sequence reads: CASSQGAGVTDTQYF. The CDR3 DNA sequence: TGCGCCAGCAGCCAAGGAGCGGGAGTGACAGATACGCAGTATTTT. J is TRBJ2-3 and V is TRBV4-1; TRBD2 aligns across 8 bases. The V gene end was trimmed by 1 base and the J gene end by 3 bases; junction bases not matched to a gene: 3. CDR3 length: 15 amino acids. In germline, CDR1 is MGHRA, CDR2 YSYEKL.

V is TRBV5-8 and J is TRBJ2-3, with 7 bases matching TRBD1. J was trimmed by 3 bases and V by 4 bases; bases with no gene match: 14. Germline CDR1 is SGHTS and CDR2 is YDEGEE. CDR3 length equals 17 residues. CDR3 loop: CASSPGQLTTWTDTQYF. The CDR3 DNA sequence: TGTGCCAGCAGCCCGGGACAGCTAACGACCTGGACAGATACGCAGTATTTT.

V usage is TRBV5-1 and J usage is TRBJ2-5; 10 bases align to TRBD2. V was pared by 0 bases and J by 4 bases, with 9 bases of the junction left unmatched. Germline CDR1 is SGHRS and CDR2 is YFSETQ. This CDR3 has 17 amino acids. In nucleotides, the CDR3 is TGCGCCAGCAGCTTGGGAGCGGGAGGGCCGGTGCGAGAGACCCAGTACTTC. The encoded protein is CASSLGAGGPVRETQYF.

V and J are TRBV2 and TRBJ2-5; a possible D gene is TRBD1 (6 bases). The V gene lost 4 bases and the J gene lost 2 bases, with 23 bases spanning the gap. The CDR3 is made up of 18 amino acids. Per the germline V gene, CDR1 is SNHLY and CDR2 is FYNNEI. The CDR3 DNA sequence: TGTGCCAGCAGTGCGACAAGGCCCCGGGACACCCGACAAGAGACCCAGTACTTC. It yields the protein CASSATRPRDTRQETQYF.

The count of this clone is one. The chain joins TRBV5-6 to TRBJ1-2; maybe TRBD1 (6 bases). V was pared by 4 bases and J by 7 bases, with 14 bases between. Germline assignment: CDR1 SGHDT and CDR2 YYEEEE. CDR3 length equals 13 residues. CDR3 in DNA: TGTGCCAGCAGCGGAACAGGGATAGGTGGCTACACCTTC. Translating it yields CASSGTGIGGYTF.

The V call is TRBV2, the J call TRBJ1-4; possible D gene TRBD1, 6 bases. The V gene lost 7 bases and the J gene lost 5 bases, with 14 bases spanning the gap. CDR1 is SNHLY, CDR2 FYNNEI, per germline. This CDR3 region has 14 residues. The CDR3 DNA reads TGTGCCAGCACCGGACAGAGTACAAATGAAAAACTGTTTTTT. Residues: CASTGQSTNEKLFF.

The genes are TRBV5-1 and TRBJ2-7, with 8 bases aligning to TRBD1. This CDR3 region has 18 residues. The germline V gene has CDR1 SGHRS and CDR2 YFSETQ. Losses at the gene ends were 5 bases for V and 6 bases for J; bases not matched to a gene: 22. CDR3 nucleotide sequence: TGCGCCAGCAGTCTTGGTTCCCCCTCCGGGACAGGAGCCTCCGAGCAGTACTTC. Protein product: CASSLGSPSGTGASEQYF.

J is TRBJ2-7 and V is TRBV12-3 or TRBV12-4, with D possibly TRBD1 on 6 matching bases. The CDR3 loop spans 13 amino acids. V dropped 5 bases and J dropped 2 bases, with 10 bases sitting between them. DNA for the CDR3: TGTGCCAGCAGTCCGGGACAACCCTACGAGCAGTACTTC. It encodes CASSPGQPYEQYF.

The chain links TRBV7-9 to TRBJ2-2, with D possibly TRBD2 on 6 matching bases. V was pared by 3 bases and J by 2 bases, with 13 bases between. The CDR3 runs to 16 residues. Germline V CDR1 and CDR2: SEHNR, FQNEAQ (reference sequence). This chain's CDR3 is CASSFRGVGNTGELFF. CDR3 coding DNA: TGTGCCAGCAGCTTCCGCGGGGTGGGAAACACCGGGGAGCTGTTTTTT.

The chain recombines TRBV29-1 with TRBJ2-7, with a tentative D call TRBD1 (6 bases). From germline, CDR1 is SQVTM and CDR2 ANQGSEA. V dropped 2 bases and J dropped 4 bases, with 21 bases sitting between them. This CDR3 contains 16 residues. CDR3 coding DNA: TGCAGCGTTGAAAAGGGGTTTGGGGGCCGTGCTTACGAGCAGTACTTC. Translating gives CSVEKGFGGRAYEQYF.

This rearrangement joins TRBV28 to TRBJ2-7, with 8 bases fitting TRBD1. From germline, CDR1 is MDHEN and CDR2 SYDVKM. The CDR3 runs to 12 residues. The ends lost 6 bases at V and 7 bases at J; junction bases unmatched: 5. For the CDR3, the DNA is TGTGCCAGCAGAAGCGGACAGGGAGAGCAGTACTTC. It encodes CASRSGQGEQYF.

The chain combines TRBV18 with TRBJ2-6; 7 bases line up with TRBD1. The CDR3 extends over 15 amino acids. CDR1 KGHSH and CDR2 LQKENI come from the germline V gene. With V trimmed by 6 bases and J by 3 bases, 5 bases remained unmatched. CDR3 sequence: CASSPDRLGANVLTF. In nucleotides, the CDR3 is TGTGCCAGCTCGCCGGACAGGCTTGGGGCCAACGTCCTGACTTTC.

V gene TRBV7-9 combines with J gene TRBJ1-4; the match to TRBD1 covers 10 bases. The CDR3 is 18 residues long. Germline CDR1 reads SEHNR; CDR2 reads FQNEAQ (reference sequence). V shed 1 base, J shed 8 bases, and the junction held 13 bases outside the gene matches. The CDR3 loop is CASSLVVTGGVGKEKLFF. Here the CDR3 DNA reads TGTGCCAGCAGCTTAGTAGTGACAGGGGGCGTTGGAAAAGAAAAACTGTTTTTT. Variable domain in full (rest from reference TRBV7-9 and TRBJ1-4): DTGVSQNPRHKITKRGQNVTFRCDPISEHNRLYWYRQTLGQGPEFLTYFQNEAQLEKSRLLSDRFSAERPKGSFSTLEIQRTEQGDSAMYLCASSLVVTGGVGKEKLFFGSGTQLSVL.

The chain is built from TRBV6-6 and TRBJ2-5, with 10 bases aligning to TRBD2. J gave up 5 bases and V 6 bases, and 6 bases lay outside the gene matches. The germline V gene encodes CDR1 MNHNY and CDR2 SVGAGI (reference sequence). The CDR3 runs 14 residues. The CDR3 bases are TGTGCCAGCAGGGGAGCGGGAGGGGTCGAGACCCAGTACTTC. Protein: CASRGAGGVETQYF.

The CDR3: CASSPLDRDNPEAFF. The CDR3 region has the DNA TGTGCCAGCAGCCCCCTAGACAGGGATAACCCTGAAGCTTTCTTT. The chain carries TRBV5-6 and TRBJ1-1; 7 bases map to TRBD1. This CDR3 is 15 amino acids long. CDR1 is SGHDT, CDR2 YYEEEE, per germline. V was pared by 4 bases and J by 6 bases, with 12 bases of the junction left unmatched. Full variable domain (rest looked up from reference TRBV5-6 and TRBJ1-1): DAGVTQSPTHLIKTRGQQVTLRCSPKSGHDTVSWYQQALGQGPQFIFQYYEEEERQRGNFPDRFSGHQFPNYSSELNVNALLLGDSALYLCASSPLDRDNPEAFFGQGTRLTVV.

CDR3 in DNA: TGTGCCAGCTCACCAGGGACAGGGGTTGAAGCTTTCTTT. Translation gives CASSPGTGVEAFF. This sequence joins TRBV18 and TRBJ1-1; 10 bases align to TRBD1. V trimming: 2 bases; J trimming: 7 bases; junction bases outside the gene matches: 1. In germline, CDR1 is KGHSH, CDR2 LQKENI. The CDR3 loop spans 13 amino acids.

The table lists this clone with a few counts. The genes are TRBV20-1 and TRBJ2-7; 7 bases line up with TRBD2. The junction had 6 bases not matched to a gene; V was cut back by 3 bases and J by 4 bases. In germline, CDR1 is DFQATT, CDR2 SNEGSKA (reference sequence). The CDR3 loop spans 13 amino acids. The CDR3 spells CSASIGGLYEQYF. The CDR3 coding sequence is TGCAGTGCTAGTATTGGGGGACTATACGAGCAGTACTTC.

The J gene is TRBJ2-7, the V gene TRBV27, with a possible D match to TRBD1 (6 bases). This CDR3 has 14 residues. Trimming removed 5 bases from V and 2 bases from J, with 13 bases in between. The V gene's germline CDR1 is MNHEY and CDR2 SMNVEV (reference sequence). CDR3 DNA: TGTGCCAGCAGTCCTCCGGGACAAACCTACGAGCAGTACTTC. Amino acid sequence: CASSPPGQTYEQYF.

The chain joins TRBV29-1 to TRBJ1-2; a possible D gene is TRBD1 (6 bases). V dropped 2 bases and J dropped 12 bases, with 22 bases sitting between them. Germline V gene data show CDR1 as SQVTM and CDR2 as ANQGSEA. This CDR3 has 14 residues. CDR3 in DNA: TGCAGCGTTGAACAAGGCCTAACTACAGGGAAGGACACCTTC. This codes for CSVEQGLTTGKDTF.

The chain recombines TRBV28 with TRBJ2-7; TRBD1 matches 8 bases. V dropped 11 bases and J dropped 1; count of bases not matched to a gene: 31. CDR3 size: 21 residues. Looked up from germline, CDR1 is MDHEN and CDR2 is SYDVKM. The CDR3 loop is CAFIRVGQVCGLSLGSYEQYF. In DNA form, the CDR3 reads TGTGCCTTCATTAGGGTGGGACAGGTTTGTGGGCTGTCCCTGGGATCCTACGAGCAGTACTTC.

This clone was counted a single time. The chain joins TRBV19 to TRBJ1-1, with D perhaps TRBD1 (5 bases). The CDR3 is 19 residues long. V lost 3 bases and J 4 bases, leaving 27 bases between the germline ends. CDR1 is LNHDA and CDR2 is SQIVND in the germline V gene (reference sequence). CDR3 loop: CASSMMGRGQVIRATEAFF. DNA for the CDR3: TGTGCCAGTAGTATGATGGGGAGGGGTCAGGTAATCCGTGCCACTGAAGCTTTCTTT.

The rearrangement uses TRBV5-6 and TRBJ2-7, with 11 bases aligning to TRBD2. This CDR3 has 17 residues. CDR1 and CDR2 (germline): SGHDT, YYEEEE. The ends lost 5 bases at V and 5 bases at J; junction bases unmatched: 15. The CDR3 DNA reads TGTGCCAGCAGATTTCGGTTAGCGGGAGGGCCGAGGGACGAGCAGTACTTC. Translating it yields CASRFRLAGGPRDEQYF.

Comments on this clone: Other nucleotide sequences in the sample specify the same CDR3. The chain recombines TRBV5-1 with TRBJ2-2; 8 bases align to TRBD1. There are 15 residues in the CDR3. From germline, CDR1 is SGHRS and CDR2 YFSETQ. V shed 3 bases and J 4 bases; nucleotides not matched to a gene: 5. For the CDR3, the DNA is TGCGCCAGCAGCTCCGGGACAGGAGGCACCGGGGAGCTGTTTTTT. Residues: CASSSGTGGTGELFF.

The CDR3 coding sequence is TGCGCCAGCAGCCAAGATCCCGCCGGGACTAGCGTTTACAATGAGCAGTTCTTC. The encoded protein is CASSQDPAGTSVYNEQFF. The gene calls are TRBV4-1 and TRBJ2-1, with 10 bases matching TRBD2. The CDR3 loop spans 18 amino acids. V shed 0 bases, J shed 4 bases, and the junction held 9 bases outside the gene matches. Germline V gene sequence: CDR1 MGHRA, CDR2 YSYEKL.